This T cell receptor beta chain originates from a study of response to subunit inactivated influenza vaccine. General study findings and limits: Authors proposed each seasonal influenza vaccination draws in few new T cells.

The trim removed 0 bases at V and 4 bases at J, leaving 8 bases unmatched. The CDR3 totals 18 residues. The germline V gene has CDR1 DFQATT and CDR2 SNEGSKA (reference sequence). TCRdb reanalysed the RT-PCR reads using MiXCR and keeps one entry per CDR3 protein. This sample has 280,000 or so distinct CDR3 sequences, with 21% found just once. This clonotype appeared a few times. Antigen: not known. The chain links TRBV20-1 to TRBJ2-6; 11 bases align to TRBD2. The sequence was collected from a man between 50 and 75 years old who received an inactivated influenza vaccine. Here the sequenced sample was PBMCs from blood, taken approximately 20 months after vaccination. CDR3 region: CSARDLRLAGYGANVLTF. The CDR3 bases are TGCAGTGCTAGAGATCTACGACTAGCGGGGTACGGGGCCAACGTCCTGACTTTC.